This T cell receptor (beta chain) derives from a study of shared clonotypes between healthy human individuals. Broader study findings: A handful of donors showed sharing of approximately 5% of naive CD4 clonotypes.

The germline V gene has CDR1 SGHDT and CDR2 YYEEEE. V lost 4 bases and J 1 base, leaving 14 bases between the germline ends. This CDR3 is 15 amino acids long. The authors split each subset's genomic DNA evenly across several immunoSEQ plates. Original methodology: ImmunoSEQ output lacked quality scores and full-length reads, limiting matched filtering. Generated by immunoSEQ multiplex PCR, the TCRdb table keeps only in-frame clones and is missing some. The V and J calls and clone size were taken over from that table, and D and trimming were inferred from the DNA. Among some 2.3 million clones listed, 93% were seen once. On this clone: Its antigen is undetermined.

Specimen: naive CD4+ T cells from PBMCs. The subset here: CD45RA+ positively selected. This chain connects TRBV5-6 to TRBJ1-1; D unresolved. The TCR originated in a man aged 18 to 30 in good health. Some clones in this sample may be carry-over from other donors' samples. CDR3 amino acids: CASSPYETQNTEAFF. CDR3 in DNA: TGTGCCAGCAGCCCCTATGAGACACAGAACACTGAAGCTTTCTTT.